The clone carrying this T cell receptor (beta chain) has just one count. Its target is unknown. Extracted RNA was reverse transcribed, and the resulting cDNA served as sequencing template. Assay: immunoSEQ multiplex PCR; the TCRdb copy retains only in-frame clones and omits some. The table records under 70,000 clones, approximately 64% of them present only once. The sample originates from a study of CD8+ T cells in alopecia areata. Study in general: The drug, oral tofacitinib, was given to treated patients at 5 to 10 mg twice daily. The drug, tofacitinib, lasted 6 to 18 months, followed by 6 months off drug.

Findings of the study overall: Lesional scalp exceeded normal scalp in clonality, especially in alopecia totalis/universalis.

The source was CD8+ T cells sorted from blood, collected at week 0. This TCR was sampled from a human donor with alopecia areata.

CDR3 residues: CASSHLSKGGKETQYF. The CDR3 DNA reads TGCGCCAGCAGCCATCTAAGCAAGGGGGGGAAAGAGACCCAGTACTTC. V usage is TRBV4-1 and J usage is TRBJ2-5, with TRBD2 as a possible D gene (7 bases). The CDR3 contains 16 residues. Germline CDR1 and CDR2: MGHRA and YSYEKL. V shed 3 bases and J shed 3 bases, with 17 bases lying between them.